This entry lists 3 T cell receptor beta chains sequenced from one sample in a study of cytomegalovirus exposure and HLA in healthy donors. The PCR used 60 Vbeta and 13 Jbeta primers. The assay was immunoSEQ multiplex PCR, and TCRdb's table has in-frame clones only and misses some. The top ten hold 1.5% to 2% of the sample, which has under 150,000 clones, 70% to 85% seen once. Material for sequencing was PBMCs. The receptors derive from a boy aged 10-17 years in good health and CMV-seronegative.

This clone was observed a single time. The chain has TRBV11-1 and TRBJ2-7; 7 bases align to TRBD2. The CDR3 covers 15 residues. V gave up 6 bases and J gave up 1 base; unmatched junction bases: 9. Germline CDR1 SGHAT, CDR2 FQDESV (reference sequence). CDR3 amino acids: CASSPFAGVSYEQYF. CDR3 nucleotide sequence: TGTGCCAGCAGTCCATTCGCGGGGGTTTCCTACGAGCAGTACTTC.

This clone occurred a few times. The chain uses TRBV5-1 and TRBJ2-5; D gene uncertain. In germline, CDR1 is SGHRS, CDR2 YFSETQ. Trimming left V 6 bases short and J 1 base short, with 4 bases between. This CDR3 spans 11 amino acids. CDR3 DNA: TGCGCCAGCACCATCCAAGAGACCCAGTACTTC. Translated: CASTIQETQYF.

The V and J genes are TRBV18 and TRBJ1-1; no definite D call. Germline assignment: CDR1 KGHSH and CDR2 LQKENI. The CDR3 is 13 amino acids. The germline V and J ends were trimmed by 6 bases and 6 bases, with 14 bases remaining between them. In DNA form, the CDR3 reads TGTGCCAGCTCCCAGTCTCAATTTGCTGAAGCTTTCTTT. It encodes CASSQSQFAEAFF.